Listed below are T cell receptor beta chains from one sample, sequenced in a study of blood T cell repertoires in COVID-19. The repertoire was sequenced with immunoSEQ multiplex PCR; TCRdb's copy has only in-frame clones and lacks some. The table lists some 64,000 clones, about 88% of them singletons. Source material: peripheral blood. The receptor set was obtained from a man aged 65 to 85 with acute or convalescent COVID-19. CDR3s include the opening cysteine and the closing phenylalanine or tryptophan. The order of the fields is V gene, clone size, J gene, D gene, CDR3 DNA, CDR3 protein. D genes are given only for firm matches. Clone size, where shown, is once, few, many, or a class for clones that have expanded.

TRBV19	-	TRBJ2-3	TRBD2	TGTGCCAGTAGTAATAGGGGGACTAGCACCACAGATACGCAGTATTTT	CASSNRGTSTTDTQYF
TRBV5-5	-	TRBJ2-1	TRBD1	TGTGCCAGCAGCCAGGTTACGGGGACAGGGTACAACAATGAGCAGTTCTTC	CASSQVTGTGYNNEQFF
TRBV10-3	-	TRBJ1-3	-	TGTGCCATCAGTGACTCAAATGCAGGGATGGTAAACACCATATATTTT	CAISDSNAGMVNTIYF
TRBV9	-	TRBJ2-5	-	TGTGCCAGCAGCGTAGTATCAGGGCCTCGAGAGACCCAGTACTTC	CASSVVSGPRETQYF
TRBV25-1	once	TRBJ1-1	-	TGTGCCAGCAGTGACGTGGGGTTTGCGGGTCACACTGAAGCTTTCTTT	CASSDVGFAGHTEAFF
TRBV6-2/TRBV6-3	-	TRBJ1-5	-	TGTGCCAGCAGTTACGGGGGGATGGGACAGCCCCAGCATTTT	CASSYGGMGQPQHF
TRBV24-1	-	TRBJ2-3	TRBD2	TGTGCCACCAGTGTGACGTGGGGGGGGGATACGCAGTATTTT	CATSVTWGGDTQYF
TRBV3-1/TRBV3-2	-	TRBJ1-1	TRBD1	TGTGCCAGCAGCCAACACCCCGGGACAGGGTCTTCTGAAGCTTTCTTT	CASSQHPGTGSSEAFF
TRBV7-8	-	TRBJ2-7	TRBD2	TGTGCCAGCACCAGATCCGGCGGGCTAGCGGGTCACGAGCAGTACTTC	CASTRSGGLAGHEQYF
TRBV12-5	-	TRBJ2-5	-	TGTGCTAGTGGTTTGGTTGTCACAGGGAGATTCCAAGAGACCCAGTACTTC	CASGLVVTGRFQETQYF
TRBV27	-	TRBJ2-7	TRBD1	TGTGCCAGCAGCGGGACAGGGGAACCCTACGAGCAGTACTTC	CASSGTGEPYEQYF
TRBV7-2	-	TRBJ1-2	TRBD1	TGTGCCAGCAGCTTAGCTTCGAGGACAGGGGGCTCGGAAGGCTACACCTTC	CASSLASRTGGSEGYTF
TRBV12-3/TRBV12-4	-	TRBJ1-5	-	TGTGCCAGCAGTTGGACAGACAATCAGCCCCAGCATTTT	CASSWTDNQPQHF
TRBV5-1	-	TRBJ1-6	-	TGCGCCAGCAGCTTGGGGGAGCCGGATAATTCACCCCTCCACTTT	CASSLGEPDNSPLHF
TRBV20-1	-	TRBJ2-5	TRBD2	TGCAGTGCTAGTTGGCGGGGGGGCCAAGAGACCCAGTACTTC	CSASWRGGQETQYF